What follows is one TCR beta chain and its context. Its ends do not fully match the called genes, so a read error is possible. The same CDR3 is also encoded by other DNA sequences in this sample. These data come from a study of blood T cell repertoires in COVID-19. As for the study in general: Sources were T cells, B-cell-depleted T cells, or PBMCs; the material itself was cDNA or gDNA.

The CDR3 consists of 18 residues. Germline-derived CDR1 and CDR2 are MNHEY and SVGEGT. Libraries were prepared by immunoSEQ multiplex PCR; TCRdb keeps only in-frame clonotypes and omits some of them. The table lists about 69,000 clones, around three quarters of them singletons, with 16% in the top ten. The sample comprised peripheral blood. This TCR was sampled from a man aged 55-75 years with acute or convalescent COVID-19. This rearrangement joins TRBV6-2 or TRBV6-3 to TRBJ2-7; D perhaps matches TRBD2 (5 bases). CDR3 nucleotide sequence: TGTGCCAGCAGTATAGGGTCCACAGAGGGTTTACCCTCCTACGAGCAGTACTTT. Translating gives CASSIGSTEGLPSYEQYF.